The 30 T cell receptor beta chains below come from one sample, sequenced in a study of blood T cell repertoires in COVID-19 (dated by TCRdb to 2018 to 2021). The library was obtained by the immunoSEQ multiplex PCR assay. TCRdb limited this immuneACCESS table to in-frame rearrangements with V and J called. A share of clones is missing; checked studies link under half to unresolved V genes, and the rest is unexplained. Here the sample has roughly 200,000 clones; roughly 90% occur a single time. The ten largest clones capture roughly 0.56% of the sample. The specimen sequenced was peripheral blood. The source is a man in his fifties or sixties with acute or convalescent COVID-19.

The DNA for the CDR3 is TGTGCCAGCAGCTTCGGGACTAGCGGGGACGAGCAGTACGTC. Translation gives CASSFGTSGDEQYV. J is TRBJ2-7 and V is TRBV11-2, with TRBD2 identical over 13 bases. The CDR3 runs 14 residues. CDR1 SGHAT and CDR2 FQNNGV come from the germline V gene. Trimming removed 3 bases from V and 5 bases from J; junction bases left unmatched: 1.

The chain combines TRBV24-1 with TRBJ2-3; 9 positions agree with TRBD2. The CDR3 is 14 amino acids. Trimming took 8 bases from V and 2 from J; bases not matched to a gene: 4. Germline V CDR1 and CDR2: KGHDR, SFDVKD. The CDR3 DNA follows: TGTGCCACCAATAGCGGGGGATACACAGATACGCAGTATTTT. Residues: CATNSGGYTDTQYF.

This sequence joins TRBV19 and TRBJ1-3; 8 nucleotides align to TRBD1. The germline V gene has CDR1 LNHDA and CDR2 SQIVND (reference sequence). J was trimmed by 7 bases and V by 3 bases; bases with no gene match: 2. The CDR3 extends over 13 amino acids. The CDR3 nucleotides read TGTGCCAGTAGTATCGACAGGGGCAACACCATATATTTT. Encoded protein: CASSIDRGNTIYF.

The rearrangement uses TRBV2 and TRBJ1-6, with D uncertain. V was shortened by 2 bases and J by 4 bases, with 6 bases between the two germline ends. There are 14 residues in the CDR3. Per the germline V gene, CDR1 is SNHLY and CDR2 is FYNNEI. As DNA, the CDR3 is TGTGCCAGCAGTGAACTCCCGTATAATTCACCCCTCCACTTT. Translated, it gives CASSELPYNSPLHF.

The rearrangement uses TRBV24-1 and TRBJ2-1, with 8 positions matching TRBD1. Germline assignment: CDR1 KGHDR and CDR2 SFDVKD. The CDR3 is made up of 14 amino acids. After removal of 5 bases from V and 9 bases from J, the junction contained 8 bases not matched to a gene. In nucleotides, the CDR3 is TGTGCCACCAGTGGTCAGGGGGCGGGTGGTGAGCAGTTCTTC. Its translation: CATSGQGAGGEQFF.

For the CDR3, the DNA is TGTGCCAGCAGCGTAGTGGCTGGGGCGGGGGAGCAGTTCTTC. Amino acids: CASSVVAGAGEQFF. The rearrangement links TRBV9 to TRBJ2-1, with a tentative D call TRBD2 (6 bases). Germline-derived CDR1 and CDR2 are SGDLS and YYNGEE. CDR3 size: 14 residues. V shed 0 bases and J shed 10 bases, with 14 bases lying between them.

The rearrangement uses TRBV6-5 and TRBJ2-2; D is possibly TRBD1 (6 bases). CDR1 and CDR2 (germline): MNHEY, SVGAGI. The CDR3 is 15 residues long. V was clipped by 6 bases and J by 4 bases, with 15 bases between them. This CDR3 is CASSRQAKVTGELFF. The CDR3 nucleotides are TGTGCCAGCAGCCGACAGGCCAAAGTCACCGGGGAGCTGTTTTTT.

The chain combines TRBV19 with TRBJ2-2; 12 bases map to TRBD1. V trimming: 5 bases; J trimming: 4 bases; junction bases outside the gene matches: 2. The V gene's germline CDR1 is LNHDA and CDR2 SQIVND (reference sequence). CDR3 length: 15 residues. CDR3 sequence: CASSGTGGVTGELFF. DNA for the CDR3: TGTGCCAGTAGTGGGACAGGGGGCGTCACCGGGGAGCTGTTTTTT.

The rearrangement uses TRBV3-1 (or the pseudogene TRBV3-2) and TRBJ2-3, with TRBD2 matching over 9 bases. The CDR3 has 15 residues. CDR1 is LGHDT and CDR2 is YNNKEL in the germline V gene (reference sequence). J lost 4 bases, V lost 4 bases, and 6 bases had no gene match. The CDR3 bases are TGTGCCAGCAGCCTAGCGGGAGTGAAGGCAGATACGCAGTATTTT. Encoded protein: CASSLAGVKADTQYF.

The genes are TRBV7-8 and TRBJ2-2; 11 positions agree with TRBD2. CDR1 and CDR2 (germline): SGHVS, FQNEAQ. This CDR3 has 15 residues. Unmatched junction bases numbered 1, after V lost 5 bases and J lost 2 bases. CDR3: CASSTSGSNTGELFF. The DNA of the CDR3 is TGTGCCAGCAGCACTAGCGGGAGTAACACCGGGGAGCTGTTTTTT.

This chain links TRBV18 with TRBJ2-7, with D maybe TRBD1 (5 bases). This CDR3 comprises 15 residues. Trimming cost V 6 bases and J 4 bases, with 19 bases left between them. Looked up from germline, CDR1 is KGHSH and CDR2 is LQKENI. The DNA for the CDR3 is TGTGCCAGCTCGCTCATAGTAGGCCAGGGATACGAGCAGTACTTC. As protein: CASSLIVGQGYEQYF.

The chain joins TRBV4-2 to TRBJ2-5; D may be TRBD2 (5 bases). The germline CDR1 and CDR2 sequences are LGHNA and YNFKEQ. CDR3 length equals 11 residues. V lost 4 bases, J lost 5 bases, and 5 bases lay in between. The DNA for the CDR3 is TGTGCCAGCAGCCCGGGGGAGACCCAGTACTTC. It is translated as CASSPGETQYF.

The chain joins TRBV6-5 to TRBJ1-2; no definite D call. The germline gives CDR1 MNHEY, CDR2 SVGAGI. This CDR3 region has 12 residues. Deletions cut 8 bases from V and 0 bases from J, with 7 bases between. CDR3 residues: CASRVANYGYTF. The CDR3 bases are TGTGCCAGCCGCGTGGCTAACTATGGCTACACCTTC.

The rearrangement uses TRBV10-2 and TRBJ1-1, with D maybe TRBD1 (6 bases). The CDR3 has 13 residues. Between the trimmed V and J ends, which lost 6 bases and 3 bases, there was a span of 11 bases. The germline V gene encodes CDR1 WSHSY and CDR2 SAAADI. The CDR3 nucleotides are TGCGCCAGCAGCTTAAACAGGGACACTGAAGCTTTCTTT. It yields the protein CASSLNRDTEAFF.

This chain links TRBV5-1 with TRBJ2-5; D perhaps matches TRBD2 (6 bases). The ends were cut back, 4 bases at V and 3 bases at J, with 10 bases in the middle. Germline lookup yields CDR1 SGHRS and CDR2 YFSETQ. The CDR3 has 13 amino acids. Here the CDR3 reads CASSGDLEETQYF. CDR3 bases: TGCGCCAGCAGCGGGGACTTGGAAGAGACCCAGTACTTC.

This clone was counted a few times. The rearrangement joins TRBV5-1 to TRBJ2-5; D is uncertain. V dropped 2 bases and J dropped 5 bases, with 13 bases sitting between them. The CDR3 is 14 residues long. In germline, CDR1 is SGHRS, CDR2 YFSETQ. The CDR3 DNA reads as TGCGCCAGCAGCTTTAGTAGTTCCGAGGAGACCCAGTACTTC. It codes for CASSFSSSEETQYF.

The rearrangement links TRBV28 to TRBJ1-4; D not certain. From germline, CDR1 is MDHEN and CDR2 SYDVKM. V gave up 5 bases and J gave up 4 bases, with 8 bases separating them. The CDR3 has 13 residues. The CDR3 nucleotides are TGTGCCAGCAGTCCGGGAATTAATGAAAAACTGTTTTTT. As protein: CASSPGINEKLFF.

CDR3 sequence (DNA): TGTGCCAGCAGCCGAAGAGAGGGACTACCCACAGATACGCAGTATTTT. This encodes CASSRREGLPTDTQYF. The chain couples TRBV7-8 to TRBJ2-3; 7 bases map to TRBD2. Trimming removed 5 bases from V and 2 bases from J; junction bases left unmatched: 10. The CDR3 spans 16 residues. The germline V gene encodes CDR1 SGHVS and CDR2 FQNEAQ.

A word on this clone: This same CDR3 is encoded by further DNA sequences in the sample. The chain is built from TRBV11-2 and TRBJ2-7; a possible D gene is TRBD1 (6 bases). The CDR3 length is 12 residues. The ends were cut back, 5 bases at V and 3 bases at J, with 8 bases in the middle. Looked up from germline, CDR1 is SGHAT and CDR2 is FQNNGV. Here the CDR3 reads CASSQQGYEQYV. In DNA, the CDR3 is TGTGCCAGCAGCCAACAGGGCTACGAGCAGTACGTC.

This chain connects TRBV18 to TRBJ1-5; 8 bases map to TRBD1. This CDR3 comprises 15 residues. With V trimmed by 6 bases and J by 4 bases, 8 bases remained unmatched. The V gene's germline CDR1 is KGHSH and CDR2 LQKENI. CDR3 protein: CASSYGTGDNQPQHF. In nucleotides, the CDR3 is TGTGCCAGCTCGTATGGGACAGGTGATAATCAGCCCCAGCATTTT.

DNA for the CDR3: TGTGCCAGCAGCTTATTCCCCCCCGGACTAGCGGGAGCACGAGAGACCCAGTACTTC. It codes for CASSLFPPGLAGARETQYF. The chain is built from TRBV7-3 and TRBJ2-5; TRBD2 matches at 13 bases. Germline CDR1 reads SGHTA; CDR2 reads FQGTGA. CDR3 length: 19 residues. The V gene end was trimmed by 2 bases and the J gene end by 4 bases; junction bases not matched to a gene: 13. The full variable domain, with the rest looked up from reference TRBV7-3 and TRBJ2-5, is GAGVSQTPSNKVTEKGKYVELRCDPISGHTALYWYRQSLGQGPEFLIYFQGTGAADDSGLPNDRFFAVRPEGSVSTLKIQRTERGDSAVYLCASSLFPPGLAGARETQYFGPGTRLLVL.

The genes are TRBV5-1 and TRBJ1-1, with a tentative D call TRBD1 (5 bases). Trimming cost V 2 bases and J 3 bases, with 11 bases left between them. The V gene's germline CDR1 is SGHRS and CDR2 YFSETQ. The CDR3 has 14 residues. As DNA, the CDR3 is TGCGCCAGCAGCTTAATGACAGAATACACTGAAGCTTTCTTT. It specifies CASSLMTEYTEAFF.

This clone was seen only once. This chain links TRBV18 with TRBJ2-3; TRBD2 matches 12 bases. Germline values: CDR1 KGHSH, CDR2 LQKENI. This CDR3 comprises 16 residues. After removal of 6 bases from V and 6 bases from J, the junction contained 10 bases not matched to a gene. The CDR3 reads CASSQRLAGVVDTQYF. Here the CDR3 DNA reads TGTGCCAGCTCTCAAAGACTAGCGGGAGTTGTGGATACGCAGTATTTT.

The chain has TRBV15 and TRBJ2-3, with 9 bases that match TRBD2. The germline V gene has CDR1 LNHNV and CDR2 YYDKDF (reference sequence). The CDR3 has 16 amino acids. J was trimmed by 5 bases and V by 2 bases; bases with no gene match: 8. CDR3 DNA: TGTGCCACCAGCAGACGAGCGGGAGGCCCGGGAGATACGCAGTATTTT. It yields the protein CATSRRAGGPGDTQYF. The full variable domain, completed using reference TRBV15 and TRBJ2-3, is DAMVIQNPRYQVTQFGKPVTLSCSQTLNHNVMYWYQQKSSQAPKLLFHYYDKDFNNEADTPDNFQSRRPNTSFCFLDIRSPGLGDTAMYLCATSRRAGGPGDTQYFGPGTRLTVL.

V is TRBV15 and J is TRBJ2-7, with 7 nucleotides matching TRBD2. The CDR3 extends over 14 amino acids. Germline trimming cut 3 bases from V and 6 bases from J; bases unmatched to any gene: 8. Germline V gene sequence: CDR1 LNHNV, CDR2 YYDKDF (reference sequence). The CDR3 spells CATSRGGDSGEQYF. CDR3 DNA: TGTGCCACCAGCAGGGGGGGGGATTCCGGCGAGCAGTACTTC.

The chain is built from TRBV3-1 (or the pseudogene TRBV3-2) and TRBJ2-2; 9 bases align to TRBD1. The junction had 13 bases not matched to a gene; V was cut back by 6 bases and J by 5 bases. CDR1 is LGHDT, CDR2 YNNKEL, per germline (reference sequence). This CDR3 has 17 amino acids. CDR3 amino acids: CASSLSGQGKRTGELFF. As DNA, the CDR3 is TGTGCCAGCAGTCTCAGCGGACAGGGGAAGAGGACCGGGGAGCTGTTTTTT.

The chain couples TRBV5-1 to TRBJ2-1; 11 nucleotides agree with TRBD2. J gave up 6 bases and V 2 bases, and 4 bases lay outside the gene matches. The CDR3 covers 15 residues. Germline V gene data show CDR1 as SGHRS and CDR2 as YFSETQ. The DNA for the CDR3 is TGCGCCAGCAGCTTATTAGCGGGAGGGCGCAATGAGCAGTTCTTC. It yields the protein CASSLLAGGRNEQFF.

Worth noting for this clone: The same CDR3 can be traced to other DNA sequences in this sample. V and J are TRBV5-1 and TRBJ2-1, with TRBD2 identical over 8 bases. The V segment lost 4 bases and the J segment 1 base; nucleotides outside the gene matches: 4. CDR1 is SGHRS, CDR2 YFSETQ, per germline. The CDR3 sequence is 15 residues long. DNA of the CDR3: TGCGCCAGCAGCCCCGGGACTAGTTCCTACAATGAGCAGTTCTTC. As protein: CASSPGTSSYNEQFF.

The V call is TRBV5-8, the J call TRBJ1-1; 7 bases are shared with TRBD1. CDR3 length: 15 amino acids. The junction had 7 bases not matched to a gene; V was cut back by 4 bases and J by 1 base. Germline V gives CDR1 SGHTS, CDR2 YDEGEE. The CDR3 loop reads CASSRAGQWNTEAFF. The CDR3 DNA reads as TGTGCCAGCAGCCGCGCGGGACAGTGGAACACTGAAGCTTTCTTT. The entire variable domain, with the rest obtained from reference TRBV5-8 and TRBJ1-1, is as follows: EAGVTQSPTHLIKTRGQQATLRCSPISGHTSVYWYQQALGLGLQFLLWYDEGEERNRGNFPPRFSGRQFPNYSSELNVNALELEDSALYLCASSRAGQWNTEAFFGQGTRLTVV.

V and J are TRBV27 and TRBJ2-7, with D possibly being TRBD1 (5 bases). Germline lookup yields CDR1 MNHEY and CDR2 SMNVEV (reference sequence). With 3 bases removed from V and 2 bases from J, the gap between germline ends came to 8 bases. This CDR3 region has 13 residues. CDR3: CASSFQGAYEQYF. The CDR3 DNA sequence: TGTGCCAGCAGTTTCCAAGGGGCCTACGAGCAGTACTTC.